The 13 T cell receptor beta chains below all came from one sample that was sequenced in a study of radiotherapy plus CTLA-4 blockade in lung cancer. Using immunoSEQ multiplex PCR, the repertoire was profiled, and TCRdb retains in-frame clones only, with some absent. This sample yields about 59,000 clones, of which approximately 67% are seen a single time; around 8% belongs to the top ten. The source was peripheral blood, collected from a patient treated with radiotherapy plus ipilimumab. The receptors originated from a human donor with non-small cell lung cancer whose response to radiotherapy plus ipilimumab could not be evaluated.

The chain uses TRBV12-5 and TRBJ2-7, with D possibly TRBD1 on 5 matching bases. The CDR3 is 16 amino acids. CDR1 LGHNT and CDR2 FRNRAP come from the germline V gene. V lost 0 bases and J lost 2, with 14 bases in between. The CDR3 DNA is TGTGCTAGTGGTTTGGTAGTGACAGCCTTACCCTACGAGCAGTACTTC. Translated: CASGLVVTALPYEQYF.

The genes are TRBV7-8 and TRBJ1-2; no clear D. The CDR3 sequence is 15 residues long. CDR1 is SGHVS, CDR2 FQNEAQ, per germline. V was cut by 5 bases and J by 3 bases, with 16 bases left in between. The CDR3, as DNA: TGTGCCAGCAGCCCCTCGCTATGGAGGGACTATGGCTACACCTTC. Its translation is CASSPSLWRDYGYTF.

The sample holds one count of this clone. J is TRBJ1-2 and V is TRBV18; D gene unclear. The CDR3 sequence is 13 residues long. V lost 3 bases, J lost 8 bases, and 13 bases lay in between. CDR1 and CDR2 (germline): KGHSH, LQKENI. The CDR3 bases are TGTGCCAGCTCACCCGATAGGCTAGAGGGCTACACCTTC. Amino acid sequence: CASSPDRLEGYTF.

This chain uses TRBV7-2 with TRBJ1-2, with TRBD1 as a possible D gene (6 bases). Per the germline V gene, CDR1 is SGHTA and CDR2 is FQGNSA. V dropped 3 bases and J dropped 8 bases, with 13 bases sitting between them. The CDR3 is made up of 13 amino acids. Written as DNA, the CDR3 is TGTGCCAGCAGCTTCGGGCAGCAGGGGGGCTACACCTTC. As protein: CASSFGQQGGYTF. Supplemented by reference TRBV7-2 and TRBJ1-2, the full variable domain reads GAGVSQSPSNKVTEKGKDVELRCDPISGHTALYWYRQSLGQGLEFLIYFQGNSAPDKSGLPSDRFSAERTGGSVSTLTIQRTQQEDSAVYLCASSFGQQGGYTFGSGTRLTVV.

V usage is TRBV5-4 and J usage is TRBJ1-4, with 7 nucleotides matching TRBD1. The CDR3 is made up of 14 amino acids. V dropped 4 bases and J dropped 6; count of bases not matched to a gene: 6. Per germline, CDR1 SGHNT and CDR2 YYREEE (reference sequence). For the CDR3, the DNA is TGTGCCAGCAGCCCCGACAGGGCGGATGAAAAACTGTTTTTT. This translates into CASSPDRADEKLFF.

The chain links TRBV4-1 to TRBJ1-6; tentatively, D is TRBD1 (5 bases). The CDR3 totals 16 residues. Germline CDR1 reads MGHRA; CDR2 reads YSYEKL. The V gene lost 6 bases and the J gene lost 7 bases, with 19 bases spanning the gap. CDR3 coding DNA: TGCGCCAGCAGACAGGCCCTAGTAGGGCCCAATTCACCCCTCCACTTT. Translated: CASRQALVGPNSPLHF.

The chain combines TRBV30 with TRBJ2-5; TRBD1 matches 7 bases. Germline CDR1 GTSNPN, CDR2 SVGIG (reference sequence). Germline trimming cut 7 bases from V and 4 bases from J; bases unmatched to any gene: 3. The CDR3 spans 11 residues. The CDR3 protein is CASRGRETQYF. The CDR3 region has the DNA TGTGCCTCCAGGGGGAGAGAGACCCAGTACTTC.

DNA for the CDR3: TGTGCCAGCAGCCCTTCCGGGACAGGGGGCGGTCAGCCCCAGCATTTT. Translation gives CASSPSGTGGGQPQHF. V is TRBV7-3 and J is TRBJ1-5; 12 bases map to TRBD1. This CDR3 region has 16 residues. Germline-derived CDR1 and CDR2 are SGHTA and FQGTGA. After removal of 5 bases from V and 6 bases from J, the junction contained 8 bases not matched to a gene. The whole variable domain, filled in from reference TRBV7-3 and TRBJ1-5, reads GAGVSQTPSNKVTEKGKYVELRCDPISGHTALYWYRQSLGQGPEFLIYFQGTGAADDSGLPNDRFFAVRPEGSVSTLKIQRTERGDSAVYLCASSPSGTGGGQPQHFGDGTRLSIL.

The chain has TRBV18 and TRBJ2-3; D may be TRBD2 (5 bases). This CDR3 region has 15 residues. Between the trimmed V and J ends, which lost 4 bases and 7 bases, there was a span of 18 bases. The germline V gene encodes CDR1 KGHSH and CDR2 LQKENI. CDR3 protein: CASSHREDLGNTQYF. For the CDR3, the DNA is TGTGCCAGCTCACATAGAGAGGACCTCGGGAATACGCAGTATTTT.

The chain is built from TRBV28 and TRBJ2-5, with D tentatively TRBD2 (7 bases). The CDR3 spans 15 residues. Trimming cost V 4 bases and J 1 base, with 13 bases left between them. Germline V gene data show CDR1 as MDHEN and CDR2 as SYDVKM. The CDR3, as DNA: TGTGCCAGCAGTTCCACAGGGACTACCCAAGAGACCCAGTACTTC. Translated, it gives CASSSTGTTQETQYF.

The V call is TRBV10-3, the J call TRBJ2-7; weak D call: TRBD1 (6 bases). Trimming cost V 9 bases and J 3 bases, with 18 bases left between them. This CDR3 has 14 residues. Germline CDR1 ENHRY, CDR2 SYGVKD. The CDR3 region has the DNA TGTGCCATACGTGGGGGCGATAGAGGCTACGAGCAGTACTTC. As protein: CAIRGGDRGYEQYF.

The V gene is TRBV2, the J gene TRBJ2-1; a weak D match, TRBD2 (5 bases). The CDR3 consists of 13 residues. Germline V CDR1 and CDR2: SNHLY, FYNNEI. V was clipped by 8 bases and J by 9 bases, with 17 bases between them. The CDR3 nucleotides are TGTGCCAGCGGGCGGGCTGGGTACGGTGAGCAGTTCTTC. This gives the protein CASGRAGYGEQFF.

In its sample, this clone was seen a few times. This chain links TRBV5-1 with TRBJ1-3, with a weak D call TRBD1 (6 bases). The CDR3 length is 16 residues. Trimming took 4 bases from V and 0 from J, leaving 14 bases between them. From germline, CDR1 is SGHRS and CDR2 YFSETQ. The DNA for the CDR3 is TGCGCCAGCAGCCCCGGGGCAGGGGACTCTGGAAACACCATATATTTT. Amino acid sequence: CASSPGAGDSGNTIYF.